In its sample, the clone carrying this T cell receptor (beta chain) was seen a few times. V shed 5 bases, J shed 4 bases, and the junction held 24 bases outside the gene matches. The CDR3 is 20 amino acids. Germline lookup yields CDR1 KGHSH and CDR2 LQKENI. Investigators prepared the TCR beta libraries by applying iRepertoire HTBI primers and Arm-PCR of CDR3 regions. Via MiXCR, TCRdb re-called the multiplex PCR reads, giving one row per CDR3 protein. Of 580,000 or so distinct CDR3 sequences detected, more than 15% appear once; the ten largest clones hold approximately 12%. Noted time point: newly diagnosed GD, antithyroid drugs for less than 3 months. PBMC RNA served as the TCR library source. The data derive from a study of regulatory T cells in long-lasting Graves disease. These same records also appear under a second study, on T cells in Graves' hyperthyroidism and ophthalmopathy.

This clonotype was sampled from a young man with Graves disease. The chain combines TRBV18 with TRBJ1-2; 8 bases are shared with TRBD1. Sequenced here: peripheral blood mononuclear cells (PBMCs), sampled at new diagnosis, from a patient treated with antithyroid drugs. CDR3 residues: CASSDYLGQGQGASSYGYTF. In DNA form, the CDR3 reads TGTGCCAGCTCAGATTACCTAGGACAGGGCCAAGGGGCGTCTTCCTATGGCTACACCTTC.